The following is a T cell receptor beta chain sequence with its context. The data belong to a study of T cell changes during pregnancy in multiple sclerosis. Repertoires were generated with immunoSEQ multiplex PCR, while TCRdb's copy carries only in-frame clones and drops some. The sample lists fewer than 150,000 clones; approximately 96% were seen once. The CDR3 is 14 amino acids. Per the germline V gene, CDR1 is LNHDA and CDR2 is SQIVND (reference sequence). V was shortened by 4 bases and J by 0 bases, with 7 bases between the two germline ends. This TCR was recovered from a female donor with multiple sclerosis, enrolled in a pregnancy study. The sequenced sample was peripheral blood, obtained after pregnancy. The chain recombines TRBV19 with TRBJ1-5; D call uncertain. CDR3 nucleotide sequence: TGTGCCAGTAGTAGTCAGAATAGCAATCAGCCCCAGCATTTT. This codes for CASSSQNSNQPQHF.